A single sample gave rise to the 3 T cell receptor beta chains below, sequenced in a study of post-analysis software for immune sequencing data. cDNA libraries of TCR beta carried unique molecular identifiers. Each CDR3 protein is one row after TCRdb ran MiXCR on the PCR reads. The sample contains 750,000 to 950,000 distinct CDR3 sequences, around 53% of which appear only once. These TCRs' antigens remain unknown. The study's findings and limits: Five TRBV segments, including TRBV5-6, TRBV5-1 and TRBV20-1, were more frequent in patients than controls.

Sequenced: blood. The receptors originated from a girl between 5 and 17 years old with multiple sclerosis.

The chain joins TRBV5-1 to TRBJ2-3; no firm D call. Germline V gives CDR1 SGHRS, CDR2 YFSETQ. The length of the CDR3 is 12 residues. V lost 4 bases, J lost 3 bases, and 6 bases lay in between. The CDR3: CASSPATDTQYF. The CDR3 bases are TGCGCCAGCAGCCCCGCAACAGATACGCAGTATTTT.

This clonotype has just one count. This chain uses TRBV20-1 with TRBJ2-7, with 7 bases identical to TRBD2. The ends lost 0 bases at V and 1 base at J; junction bases unmatched: 6. Germline loops: CDR1 DFQATT, CDR2 SNEGSKA (reference sequence). This CDR3 contains 15 residues. The DNA for the CDR3 is TGCAGTGCTAGAGATCCGGCGGGGGTTTCCTACGAGCAGTACTTC. This gives the protein CSARDPAGVSYEQYF.

This clonotype came up a few times. V is TRBV12-3 or TRBV12-4 and J is TRBJ2-7, with D uncertain. V lost 5 bases and J lost 4, with 6 bases in between. The CDR3 spans 11 residues. CDR3 region: CASSQKYEQYF. DNA of the CDR3: TGTGCCAGCAGTCAAAAATACGAGCAGTACTTC.